The present T cell receptor beta chain was sequenced within a study of T cell repertoires in cytomegalovirus infection (dated by TCRdb to between 2018 and 2021). As for the study more broadly: Recently identified HLA-C-restricted CMV epitopes, whose presentation resists viral immunomodulation, were targeted by peptide stimulations together with well-studied HLA-B-restricted epitopes. Because public TCR beta signatures pointed to carriage of CMV infection together with the matching HLA type, the HLA type of each donor mattered for the analysis.

This sample was sequenced with an Illumina HiSeq 1500. Through fastp at Q25 and MiXCR, TCRdb rebuilt clones from the public reads, retaining in-frame beta chains. Entries that share a CDR3 protein sequence are merged under the most common genes and DNA. This sample lists about 100,000 distinct CDR3 sequences; over 40% were detected once. Of the sample, just under 75% falls within the top ten clones. A note on this clonotype: Its antigen target is currently unknown. No clone much larger than this one lies a single base away; base qualities are absent.

Overall study results and their limits: The ex vivo response was dominated by HLA-C-restricted CMV-specific TCR beta clonotypes, which also provided the single most frequent clonotype in two of eight donors. In both this cohort and an independent cohort of 352 donors, the cumulative frequency of public TCR beta family members distinguished carriers of CMV infection plus the relevant HLA type.

From cysteine to phenylalanine, the CDR3 is 14 amino acids long. Of the read, only the CDR3 DNA is kept; its 42 bases are in frame from base 1. CDR1 and CDR2, looked up from the germline V gene, are KGHSH and LQKENI. Relative to germline, V is 2 bases shorter and J is 2 bases shorter, with 7 bases between their ends. The sample's treatment or condition, from its label and the paper: in vitro stimulation with specific CMV peptide epitopes to enrich CMV-specific T cells. Sequenced material: CD8+ T cells from cultured PBMCs, taken from culture after CMV antigen stimulation. The TCR was taken from a human donor in good health (CMV status not recorded). Some clones in this sample may be carry-over from other donors' samples. The rearranged chain carries TRBV18 and TRBJ1-5; no confident D gene assignment can be made. CDR3 region: CASSPGIGNQPQHF. DNA sequence: TGTGCCAGCTCACCAGGGATCGGCAATCAGCCCCAGCATTTT.